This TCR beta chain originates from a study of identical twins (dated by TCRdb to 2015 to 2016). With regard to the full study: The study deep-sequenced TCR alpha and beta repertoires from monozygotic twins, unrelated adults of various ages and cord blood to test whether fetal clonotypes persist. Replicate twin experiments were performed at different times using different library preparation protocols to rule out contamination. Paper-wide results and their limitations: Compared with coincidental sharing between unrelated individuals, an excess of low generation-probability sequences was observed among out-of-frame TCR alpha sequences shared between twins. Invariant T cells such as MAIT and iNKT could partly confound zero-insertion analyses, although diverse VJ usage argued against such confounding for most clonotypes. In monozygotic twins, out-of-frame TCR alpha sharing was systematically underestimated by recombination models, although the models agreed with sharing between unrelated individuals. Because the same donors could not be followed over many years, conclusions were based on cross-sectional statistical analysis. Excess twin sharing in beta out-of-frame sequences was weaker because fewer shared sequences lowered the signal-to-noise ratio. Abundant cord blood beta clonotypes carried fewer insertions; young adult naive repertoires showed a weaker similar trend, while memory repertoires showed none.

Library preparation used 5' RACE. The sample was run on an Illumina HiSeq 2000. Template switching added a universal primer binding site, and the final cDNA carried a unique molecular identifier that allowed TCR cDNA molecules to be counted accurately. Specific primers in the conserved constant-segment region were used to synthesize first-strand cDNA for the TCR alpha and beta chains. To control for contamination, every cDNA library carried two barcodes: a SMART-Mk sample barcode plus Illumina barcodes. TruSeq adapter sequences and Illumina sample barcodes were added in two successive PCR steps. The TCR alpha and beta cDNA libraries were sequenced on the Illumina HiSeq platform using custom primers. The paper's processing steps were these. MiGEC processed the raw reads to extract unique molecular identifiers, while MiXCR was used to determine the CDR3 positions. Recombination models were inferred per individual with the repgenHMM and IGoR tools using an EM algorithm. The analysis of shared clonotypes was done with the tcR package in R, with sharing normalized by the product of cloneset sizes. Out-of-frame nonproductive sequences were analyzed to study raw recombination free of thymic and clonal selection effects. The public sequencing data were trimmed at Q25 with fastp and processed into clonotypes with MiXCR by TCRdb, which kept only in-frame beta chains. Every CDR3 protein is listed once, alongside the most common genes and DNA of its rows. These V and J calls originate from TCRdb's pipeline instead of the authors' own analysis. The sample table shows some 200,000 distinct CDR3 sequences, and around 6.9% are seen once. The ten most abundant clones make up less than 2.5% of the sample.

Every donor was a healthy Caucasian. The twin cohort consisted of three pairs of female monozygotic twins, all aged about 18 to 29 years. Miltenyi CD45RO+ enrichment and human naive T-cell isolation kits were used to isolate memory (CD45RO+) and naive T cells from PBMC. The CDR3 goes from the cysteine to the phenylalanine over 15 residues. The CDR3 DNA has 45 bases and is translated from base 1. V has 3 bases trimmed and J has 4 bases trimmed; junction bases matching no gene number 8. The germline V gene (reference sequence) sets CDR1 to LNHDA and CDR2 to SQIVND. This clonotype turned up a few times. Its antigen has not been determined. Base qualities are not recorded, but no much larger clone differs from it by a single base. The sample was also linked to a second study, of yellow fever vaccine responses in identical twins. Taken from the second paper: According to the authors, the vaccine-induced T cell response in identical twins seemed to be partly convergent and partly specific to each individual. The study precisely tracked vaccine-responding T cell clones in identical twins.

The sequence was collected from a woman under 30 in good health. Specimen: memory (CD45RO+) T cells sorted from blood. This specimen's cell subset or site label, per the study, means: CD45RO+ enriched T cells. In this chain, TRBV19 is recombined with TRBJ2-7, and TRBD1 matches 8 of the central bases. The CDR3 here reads CASSIQTGELYEQYF. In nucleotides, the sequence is TGTGCCAGTAGTATCCAGACAGGGGAGTTGTACGAGCAGTACTTC.